Listed below are T cell receptor beta chains from one sample, sequenced in a study of shared clonotypes between healthy human individuals. Libraries were prepared by immunoSEQ multiplex PCR; TCRdb keeps only in-frame clonotypes and omits some of them. The sample lists 2 million to 3 million clones, approximately 90% occurring once. The sample comprised naive CD4+ T cells sorted from blood. Receptor source: a man between 18 and 35 years old in good health. The CDR3 runs from the conserved cysteine through the conserved F or W. A D gene is named only where the DNA matches it firmly.

v_call	j_call	d_call	cdr3_nt	cdr3_aa
TRBV6-6	TRBJ1-5	.	TGTGCCAGCAGTTACTCGTGGCAGGAAGATCAGCCCCAGCATTTT	CASSYSWQEDQPQHF
TRBV25-1	TRBJ1-2	.	TGTGCCAGCAGTGGTCTCTTTGGGTCTGGAAGTGGCTACACCTTC	CASSGLFGSGSGYTF
TRBV18	TRBJ2-7	.	TGTGCCAGCTCACCCACCCCGGGACAAAGGGAGCAGTACTTC	CASSPTPGQREQYF
TRBV18	TRBJ2-5	.	TGTGCCAGCTCACCCGAGTACCAAGAGACCCAGTACTTC	CASSPEYQETQYF
TRBV7-2	TRBJ2-5	.	TGTGCCAGCAGCCAAAAGGAGACCCAGTACTTC	CASSQKETQYF
TRBV28	TRBJ2-7	.	TGTGCCAGCAGTCCCGACAGCTACGAGCAGTACTTC	CASSPDSYEQYF
TRBV2	TRBJ2-3	.	TGTGCTAGGGCATGGGAACACACAGATACGCAGTATTTT	CARAWEHTDTQYF
TRBV7-9	TRBJ1-4	.	TGTGCCAGCAGTCATGACAGGCCTAATGAAAAACTGTTTTTT	CASSHDRPNEKLFF
TRBV9	TRBJ2-3	TRBD2	TGTGCCAGCAGCGCTCAAGGGACTAGCGGGACAGATACGCAGTATTTT	CASSAQGTSGTDTQYF
TRBV5-1	TRBJ1-2	TRBD1	TGCGCCAGCACCTTTTCAGGGGGCGCGGACTATGGCTACACCTTC	CASTFSGGADYGYTF
TRBV5-6	TRBJ2-7	TRBD1	TGTGCCAGCAGCTCCTACAGGGGACGCGAGCAGTACTTC	CASSSYRGREQYF
TRBV10-3	TRBJ1-3	.	TGTGCCATCAGTTTGGGGCAGAACCTGAACACCATATATTTT	CAISLGQNLNTIYF
TRBV7-8	TRBJ2-2	.	TGTGCCAGCAGCGGGACAATAAACACCGGGGAGCTGTTTTTT	CASSGTINTGELFF
TRBV30	TRBJ1-6	TRBD1	TGTGCCTGGAGTGACCCAATGGACAGGGGCCCCAATAATTCACCCCTCCACTTT	CAWSDPMDRGPNNSPLHF
TRBV11-2	TRBJ2-5	.	TGTGCCAGCAGCGCAGGGGTCCAAGAGACCCAGTACTTC	CASSAGVQETQYF
TRBV5-1	TRBJ2-1	TRBD1	TGCGCCAGCAGCCCCCCACAGGGGCCGACCGCTAACAATGAGCAGTTCTTC	CASSPPQGPTANNEQFF
TRBV27	TRBJ2-7	.	TGTGCCAGCAGTTTGGGGCTGGGAACCTTC	CASSLGLGTF
TRBV4-2	TRBJ2-7	TRBD1	TGTGCCAGCAGCTTGGGCCGGACAGGGAATAGTTACGAGCAGTACTTC	CASSLGRTGNSYEQYF